This T cell receptor (beta chain) appears in the sequencing data of a study of T-cell memory formation after mild COVID-19. Study outcomes and limitations: Pre-infection memory already had some responding clones, implying cross-reactive memory joined.

From the 5' RACE reads, TCRdb called clonotypes with MiXCR, one entry per CDR3 protein. The table includes 250,000 to 350,000 distinct CDR3 sequences, 15% to 20% detected once. Points on this clonotype: Its antigen is undetermined.

The V gene's germline CDR1 is MGHRA and CDR2 YSYEKL. The V segment lost 4 bases and the J segment 4 bases; nucleotides outside the gene matches: 12. CDR3 length equals 18 residues. Sequenced: PBMCs or a T cell subset sorted from them (not recorded which). The chain carries TRBV4-1 and TRBJ2-3, with 12 positions matching TRBD1. This sequence was found in a man aged 18 to 29 who had mild COVID-19 (a few samples of this study predate the infection). Cell type and time point are not known. In nucleotides, the CDR3 is TGCGCCAGCAGCCTGCTTCCGGGACAGGGGGCAAACTCAGATACGCAGTATTTT. Amino acid sequence: CASSLLPGQGANSDTQYF.